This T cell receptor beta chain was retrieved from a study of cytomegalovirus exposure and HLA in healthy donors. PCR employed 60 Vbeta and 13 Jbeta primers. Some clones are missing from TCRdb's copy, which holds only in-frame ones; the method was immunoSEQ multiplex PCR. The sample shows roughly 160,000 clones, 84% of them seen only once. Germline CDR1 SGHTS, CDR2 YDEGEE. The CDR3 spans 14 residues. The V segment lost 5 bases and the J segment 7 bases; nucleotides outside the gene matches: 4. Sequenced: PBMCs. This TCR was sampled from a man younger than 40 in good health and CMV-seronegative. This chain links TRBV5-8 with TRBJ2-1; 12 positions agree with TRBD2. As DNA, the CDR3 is TGTGCCAGCAGGGGGACTAGCGGGCTGAATGAGCAGTTCTTC. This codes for CASRGTSGLNEQFF.